This T cell receptor beta chain was obtained from a study of long-term antiretroviral therapy in people with HIV. On the study more broadly: Sampling started about a decade before the 2015 immediate-ART recommendation.

HIV-positive participants all received treatment in the United States. For this clone: Its antigen is not known.

Researchers ran immunoSEQ v3.0 at survey level. The assay was immunoSEQ multiplex PCR, and TCRdb's table has in-frame clones only and misses some. This table holds around 7,900 clones, approximately 80% found once. Study-level points and caveats: Versus controls, repertoires in people with HIV had narrower CDR3 length ranges. Blood dating 2004 to 2017 may reflect older ART regimens.

The CDR3 spans 13 residues. The germline V gene has CDR1 SGHVS and CDR2 FNYEAQ. The germline V and J ends were trimmed by 4 bases and 7 bases, with 8 bases remaining between them. The receptor's source is a man between 35 and 55 years old with HIV. The gene calls are TRBV7-6 and TRBJ1-6; D might be TRBD1 (6 bases). Specimen: unsorted PBMCs, collected 0.1 years after starting antiretroviral therapy. The CDR3, as DNA: TGTGCCAGCAGCTCGGACAGCAATTCACCCCTCCACTTT. Translation: CASSSDSNSPLHF.